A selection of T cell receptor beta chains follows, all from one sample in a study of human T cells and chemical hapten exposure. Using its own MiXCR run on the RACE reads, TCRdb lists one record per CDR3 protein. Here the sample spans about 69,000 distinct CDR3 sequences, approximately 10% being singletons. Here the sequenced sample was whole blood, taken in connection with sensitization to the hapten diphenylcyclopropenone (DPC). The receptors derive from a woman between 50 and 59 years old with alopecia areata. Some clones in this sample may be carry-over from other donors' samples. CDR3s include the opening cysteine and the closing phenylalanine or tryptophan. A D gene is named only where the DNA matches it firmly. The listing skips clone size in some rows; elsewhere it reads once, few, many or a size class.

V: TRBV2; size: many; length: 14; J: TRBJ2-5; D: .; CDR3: CARNRGPSKETQYF; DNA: TGTGCCAGGAATAGGGGACCATCAAAAGAGACCCAGTACTTC
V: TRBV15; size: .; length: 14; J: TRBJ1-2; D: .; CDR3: CATSMGEWDYGYTF; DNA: TGTGCCACCAGCATGGGTGAGTGGGACTATGGCTACACCTTC
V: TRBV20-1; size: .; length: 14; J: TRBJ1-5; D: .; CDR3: CSARRTLSNQPQHF; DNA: TGCAGTGCTAGACGGACACTTAGCAATCAGCCCCAGCATTTT
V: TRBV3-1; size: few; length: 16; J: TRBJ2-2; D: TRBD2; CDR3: CASSHPSGVNTGELFF; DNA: TGTGCCAGCAGCCATCCTAGCGGAGTGAACACCGGGGAGCTGTTTTTT
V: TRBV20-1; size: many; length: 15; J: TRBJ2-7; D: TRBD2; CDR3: CSARGTSGSRDEQYF; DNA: TGCAGTGCTAGAGGCACTAGCGGGAGTCGAGACGAGCAGTACTTC
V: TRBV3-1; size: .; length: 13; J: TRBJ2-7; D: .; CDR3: CASSRDLLYEQYF; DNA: TGTGCCAGCAGCCGGGACTTACTTTACGAGCAGTACTTC
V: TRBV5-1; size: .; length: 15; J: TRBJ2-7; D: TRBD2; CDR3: CASSLGSGLSYEQYF; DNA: TGCGCCAGCAGCTTGGGTAGCGGGCTATCCTACGAGCAGTACTTC
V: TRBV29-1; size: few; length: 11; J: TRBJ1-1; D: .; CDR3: CSVAVPTEAFF; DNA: TGCAGCGTTGCAGTCCCCACTGAAGCTTTCTTT
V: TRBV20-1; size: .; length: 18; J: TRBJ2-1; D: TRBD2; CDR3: CSARPGLAGRGTYNEQFF; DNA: TGCAGTGCTAGGCCGGGACTAGCGGGACGAGGGACCTACAATGAGCAGTTCTTC
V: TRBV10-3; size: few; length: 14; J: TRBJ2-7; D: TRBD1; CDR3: CAITPDRDNYEQYF; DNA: TGTGCCATCACCCCCGACAGGGACAACTACGAGCAGTACTTC
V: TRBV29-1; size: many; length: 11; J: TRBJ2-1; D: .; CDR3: CSVRLGNEQFF; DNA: TGCAGCGTTCGACTTGGAAATGAGCAGTTCTTC
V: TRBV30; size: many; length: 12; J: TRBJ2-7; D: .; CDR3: CAWSGGPYEQYF; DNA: TGTGCCTGGAGCGGGGGCCCCTACGAGCAGTACTTC
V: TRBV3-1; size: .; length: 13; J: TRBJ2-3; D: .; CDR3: CASSQDRRDTQYF; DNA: TGTGCCAGCAGCCAAGATCGAAGGGATACGCAGTATTTT
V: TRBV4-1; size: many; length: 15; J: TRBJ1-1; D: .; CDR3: CASSPAGALNTEAFF; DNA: TGCGCCAGCAGCCCCGCCGGGGCCTTAAACACTGAAGCTTTCTTT
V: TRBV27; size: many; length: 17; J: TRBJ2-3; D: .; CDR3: CASSSYPGRLRSDTQYF; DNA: TGTGCCAGCAGTTCCTACCCAGGACGCCTCAGGTCAGATACGCAGTATTTT
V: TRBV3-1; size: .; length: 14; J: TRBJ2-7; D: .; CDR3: CASSQVQGSHEQYF; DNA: TGTGCCAGCAGCCAAGTTCAGGGGAGCCACGAGCAGTACTTC
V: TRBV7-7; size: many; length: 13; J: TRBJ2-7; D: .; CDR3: CASSPRPEGEQYF; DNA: TGTGCTAGCAGCCCCCGCCCGGAGGGCGAGCAGTACTTC
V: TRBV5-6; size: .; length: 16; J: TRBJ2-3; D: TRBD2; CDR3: CASSLLSGGRTDTQYF; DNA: TGTGCCAGCAGCTTGTTATCGGGAGGAAGGACAGATACGCAGTATTTT
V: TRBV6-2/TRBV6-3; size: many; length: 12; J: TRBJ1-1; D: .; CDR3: CASKDSNTEAFF; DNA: TGTGCCAGCAAGGACAGTAACACTGAAGCTTTCTTT
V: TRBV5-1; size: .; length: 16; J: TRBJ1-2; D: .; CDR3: CASSPAGDRGGYGYTF; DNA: TGCGCCAGCAGCCCTGCTGGAGACAGAGGGGGCTATGGCTACACCTTC
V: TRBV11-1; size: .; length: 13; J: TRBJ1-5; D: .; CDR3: CASSFGRGQPQHF; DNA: TGTGCCAGCAGCTTCGGGAGGGGACAGCCCCAGCATTTT
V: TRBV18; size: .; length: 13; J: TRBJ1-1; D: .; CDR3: CASSPRVNFEAFF; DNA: TGTGCCAGCTCACCACGTGTAAACTTTGAAGCTTTCTTT
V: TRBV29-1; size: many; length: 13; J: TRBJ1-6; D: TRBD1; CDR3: CSVMTGVGSPLHF; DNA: TGCAGCGTAATGACAGGGGTGGGATCACCCCTCCACTTT
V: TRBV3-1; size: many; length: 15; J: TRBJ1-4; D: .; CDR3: CASSGLGARSEKLFF; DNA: TGTGCCAGCAGTGGGTTGGGGGCCCGGTCGGAAAAACTGTTTTTT
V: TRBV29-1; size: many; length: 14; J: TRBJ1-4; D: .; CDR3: CSVDAQGTNEKLFF; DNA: TGCAGCGTTGACGCACAGGGCACTAATGAAAAACTGTTTTTT
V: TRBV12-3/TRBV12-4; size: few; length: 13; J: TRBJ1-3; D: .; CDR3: CASRPTDGNTIYF; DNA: TGTGCCAGCAGACCAACCGACGGAAACACCATATATTTT